This TCR beta chain originates from a study of blood T cell repertoires in COVID-19. Data came from immunoSEQ multiplex PCR; TCRdb stores just in-frame clones and leaves some out. The table has around 130,000 clones, 82% seen once. This CDR3 has 13 residues. The V and J ends lost 5 bases and 5 bases respectively, with 12 bases between them. Germline-derived CDR1 and CDR2 are SEHNR and FQNEAQ (reference sequence). The sample was peripheral blood. This sequence joins TRBV7-9 and TRBJ1-2; D gene uncertain. The receptor was derived from a woman in her 70s with acute or convalescent COVID-19. The CDR3 sequence: CASSPPEVYGYTF. As DNA, the CDR3 is TGTGCCAGCAGCCCTCCCGAGGTTTATGGCTACACCTTC.